Listed here are 2 T cell receptor beta chains from one sample, sequenced in a study of siplizumab effects on memory and regulatory T cells. The method was immunoSEQ multiplex PCR; TCRdb's version includes in-frame clones alone and lacks a portion of them. The top ten clones hold around 16% of a sample with some 88,000 clones, 85% to 90% of them seen once. Sequenced sample: CD4+ T cells sorted from blood. These receptors all come from a human donor in good health.

The rearrangement joins TRBV19 to TRBJ2-2, with a tentative D call TRBD1 (5 bases). The V end was cut by 10 bases, the J end by 3 bases, with 18 bases between. The germline CDR1 and CDR2 sequences are LNHDA and SQIVND (reference sequence). The CDR3 runs to 15 residues. The CDR3 nucleotides read TGTGCCACCAACGAATGGGGCAGGGACACCGGGGAGCTGTTTTTT. Translation gives CATNEWGRDTGELFF.

The chain is built from TRBV9 and TRBJ2-3; TRBD2 matches 11 bases. Losses at the gene ends were 3 bases for V and 2 bases for J; bases not matched to a gene: 5. Germline V gene data show CDR1 as SGDLS and CDR2 as YYNGEE. The CDR3 consists of 16 residues. CDR3 DNA sequence: TGTGCCAGCAGCGCCCGACTAGCGGGATACACAGATACGCAGTATTTT. It specifies CASSARLAGYTDTQYF.